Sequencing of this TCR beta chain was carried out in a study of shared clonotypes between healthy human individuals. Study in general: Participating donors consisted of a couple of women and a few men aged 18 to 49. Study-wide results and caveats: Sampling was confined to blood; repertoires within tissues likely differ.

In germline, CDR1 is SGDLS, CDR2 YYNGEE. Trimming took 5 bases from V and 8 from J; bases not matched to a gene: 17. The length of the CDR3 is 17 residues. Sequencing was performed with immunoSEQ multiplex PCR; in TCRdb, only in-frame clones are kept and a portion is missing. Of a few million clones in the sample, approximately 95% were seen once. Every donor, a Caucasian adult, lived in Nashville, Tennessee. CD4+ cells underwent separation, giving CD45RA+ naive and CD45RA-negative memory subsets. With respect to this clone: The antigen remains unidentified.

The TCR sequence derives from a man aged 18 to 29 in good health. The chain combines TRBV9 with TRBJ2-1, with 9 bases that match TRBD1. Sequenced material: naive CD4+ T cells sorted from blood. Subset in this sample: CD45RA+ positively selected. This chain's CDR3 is CASSAGTGILSLDEQFF. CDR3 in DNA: TGTGCCAGCAGTGCCGGGACAGGGATTCTAAGCTTGGATGAGCAGTTCTTC. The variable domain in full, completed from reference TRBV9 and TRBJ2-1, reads DSGVTQTPKHLITATGQRVTLRCSPRSGDLSVYWYQQSLDQGLQFLIQYYNGEERAKGNILERFSAQQFPDLHSELNLSSLELGDSALYFCASSAGTGILSLDEQFFGPGTRLTVL.